What follows are 31 T cell receptor beta chains derived from one specimen sequenced in a study of blood T cells in healthy people across ages. A second PCR of 7 to 11 cycles used a sample-barcoded 5' primer and a J-beta primer mix. TCRdb re-analysed the 5' RACE reads in MiXCR, keeping a single row per CDR3 protein. The sample includes over 1,500,000 distinct CDR3 sequences, approximately 39% of them seen just once. Sequencing was carried out using blood. The receptors shown here come from a human donor in good health.

The chain joins TRBV20-1 to TRBJ1-2, with D perhaps matching TRBD1 (5 bases). Germline V gene lookup returns CDR1 DFQATT and CDR2 SNEGSKA (reference sequence). The CDR3 has 14 amino acids. Trimming took 3 bases from V and 5 from J, leaving 16 bases between them. CDR3 residues: CSARNLGGEYGYTF. The CDR3 DNA reads TGCAGTGCTAGGAATCTTGGGGGGGAGTATGGCTACACCTTC.

The gene calls are TRBV7-2 and TRBJ2-7, with 10 bases matching TRBD1. The CDR3 is made up of 15 amino acids. Germline loops: CDR1 SGHTA, CDR2 FQGNSA. J was trimmed by 2 bases and V by 2 bases; bases with no gene match: 3. DNA of the CDR3: TGTGCCAGCAGCTTACACGGACAGGGGGCCTACGAGCAGTACTTC. Translated: CASSLHGQGAYEQYF.

This clonotype was found a few times. DNA for the CDR3: TGCAGTGCGGAGCCCCGAGACAAAAACATTCAGTACTTC. It encodes CSAEPRDKNIQYF. The V gene is TRBV20-1, the J gene TRBJ2-4; D unclear. Trimming shortened V by 6 bases and J by 3 bases, and 12 bases separated the two germline ends. The CDR3 spans 13 residues. The V gene's germline CDR1 is DFQATT and CDR2 SNEGSKA (reference sequence).

The chain uses TRBV15 and TRBJ2-5; 7 bases are shared with TRBD1. The V gene end was trimmed by 1 base and the J gene end by 3 bases; junction bases not matched to a gene: 11. The CDR3 contains 17 residues. Germline V gives CDR1 LNHNV, CDR2 YYDKDF (reference sequence). The CDR3 region is CATSRGMAGQEEETQYF. The CDR3 DNA follows: TGTGCCACCAGCAGAGGGATGGCCGGACAGGAGGAAGAGACCCAGTACTTC.

The J gene is TRBJ2-3, the V gene TRBV7-9; 8 bases fit TRBD1. The V and J ends lost 4 bases and 6 bases, in that order; junction bases with no gene match: 6. Germline V gene lookup returns CDR1 SEHNR and CDR2 FQNEAQ (reference sequence). The CDR3 totals 14 residues. This CDR3 is CASSCGQGLDTQYF. CDR3 nucleotides: TGTGCCAGCAGCTGCGGACAGGGTTTGGATACGCAGTATTTT.

There are many counts of this clonotype. The chain links TRBV7-6 to TRBJ2-4, with TRBD1 matching 11 bases. The J call is in doubt because the DNA end fits TRBJ2-7 better. This CDR3 region has 15 residues. CDR1 is SGHVS and CDR2 is FNYEAQ in the germline V gene. The CDR3 sequence is CASSLLDRGLDEQYF. The CDR3 DNA is TGTGCCAGCAGCCTCCTGGACAGGGGGCTAGACGAGCAGTACTTC.

There are a few counts of this clonotype. This rearrangement joins TRBV12-3 or TRBV12-4 to TRBJ2-7; TRBD2 is a possible D gene (6 bases). The CDR3 extends over 15 amino acids. V was cut by 5 bases and J by 0 bases, with 14 bases left in between. The CDR3 sequence: CASSGGTVSSYEQYF. CDR3 bases: TGTGCCAGCAGTGGGGGGACGGTCAGCTCCTACGAGCAGTACTTC.

The V and J genes are TRBV7-3 and TRBJ2-7; D unclear. V was clipped by 4 bases and J by 6 bases, with 13 bases between them. This CDR3 is built from 13 residues. Germline CDR1 reads SGHTA; CDR2 reads FQGTGA. As DNA, the CDR3 is TGTGCCAGCAGCTCCGGCCCTGGGTCCGAGCAGTACTTC. It encodes CASSSGPGSEQYF.

The rearrangement joins TRBV20-1 to TRBJ2-1; 9 bases align to TRBD2. CDR3 length equals 15 residues. In germline, CDR1 is DFQATT, CDR2 SNEGSKA (reference sequence). With V trimmed by 5 bases and J by 6 bases, 11 bases remained unmatched. Here the CDR3 DNA reads TGCAGTGCTTCCACCGGGACTAGCCCCAGCAATGAGCAGTTCTTC. Protein: CSASTGTSPSNEQFF.

This clonotype was seen a handful of times. V is TRBV9 and J is TRBJ1-2, with unresolved D. This CDR3 is 13 amino acids long. Germline V lookup: CDR1 SGDLS, CDR2 YYNGEE. The V and J ends lost 6 bases and 8 bases respectively, with 17 bases between them. The CDR3 spells CASTEGRTGGYTF. CDR3 bases: TGTGCCAGCACCGAGGGTCGGACCGGGGGCTACACCTTC.

V and J are TRBV5-1 and TRBJ2-7; tentative D call: TRBD2 (5 bases). Trimming left V 2 bases short and J 5 bases short, with 14 bases between. Germline V gene lookup returns CDR1 SGHRS and CDR2 YFSETQ. The CDR3 sequence is 14 residues long. DNA of the CDR3: TGCGCCAGCAGCTTCGGCGGGCCCGGGGACGAGCAGTACTTC. It encodes CASSFGGPGDEQYF. Full variable domain (outside the CDR3, taken from reference TRBV5-1 and TRBJ2-7): KAGVTQTPRYLIKTRGQQVTLSCSPISGHRSVSWYQQTPGQGLQFLFEYFSETQRNKGNFPGRFSGRQFSNSRSEMNVSTLELGDSALYLCASSFGGPGDEQYFGPGTRLTVT.

This chain connects TRBV6-2 or TRBV6-3 to TRBJ2-1; 10 nucleotides line up with TRBD2. The germline CDR1 and CDR2 sequences are MNHEY and SVGEGT. V lost 8 bases, J lost 8 bases, and 3 bases stayed unmatched. CDR3 length equals 12 residues. This CDR3 reads CASRGTSDEQFF. The CDR3 nucleotides read TGTGCCAGCCGCGGGACTAGCGATGAGCAGTTCTTC.

Turning to this clonotype: A read error may explain this, as a much larger clone is one base away. V and J are TRBV13 and TRBJ2-7, with 7 bases aligning to TRBD1. CDR3 length equals 14 residues. Germline loops: CDR1 PRHDT, CDR2 FYEKMQ (reference sequence). The CDR3 sequence: CASSSGTESYDQYF. The DNA for the CDR3 is TGTGCCAGCAGCTCCGGGACAGAGTCCTACGATCAGTACTTC.

This clonotype was counted only a few times. The V and J genes are TRBV25-1 and TRBJ2-3, with 10 bases that match TRBD2. CDR3 size: 19 residues. From germline, CDR1 is MGHDK and CDR2 SYGVNS. The V segment lost 4 bases and the J segment 1 base; nucleotides outside the gene matches: 14. As DNA, the CDR3 is TGTGCCAGCAGTGGGTTCGGACTAGCGGTAGGGTACGGCACAGATACGCAGTATTTT. Translation gives CASSGFGLAVGYGTDTQYF.

This clonotype was counted only a few times. This sequence joins TRBV5-5 and TRBJ2-3; TRBD1 matches 8 bases. The CDR3 runs to 15 residues. Trimming cost V 5 bases and J 1 base; bases outside gene matches: 6. Germline loops: CDR1 SGHKS, CDR2 YYEKEE (reference sequence). CDR3 DNA: TGTGCCAGCAGGGGGACAGGCCTACGCACAGATACGCAGTATTTT. It encodes CASRGTGLRTDTQYF.

V and J are TRBV6-5 and TRBJ2-5; TRBD2 is a possible D gene (7 bases). The CDR3 has 12 residues. The germline V gene has CDR1 MNHEY and CDR2 SVGAGI. V shed 7 bases and J shed 11 bases, with 17 bases lying between them. The CDR3 is CASKTTGREQYF. The CDR3 coding sequence is TGTGCCAGCAAAACTACAGGGAGGGAGCAGTACTTC.

The chain is built from TRBV5-1 and TRBJ2-3; D remains unclear. This CDR3 is built from 17 residues. CDR1 and CDR2 (germline): SGHRS, YFSETQ. The V and J ends lost 0 bases and 0 bases respectively, with 14 bases between them. CDR3 protein: CASSLVVARPSTDTQYF. In nucleotides, the CDR3 is TGCGCCAGCAGCTTGGTTGTTGCCAGGCCTAGCACAGATACGCAGTATTTT.

CDR3 residues: CASRRTGLQTDTQYF. The CDR3 region has the DNA TGTGCCAGCAGGCGTACAGGCTTACAAACAGATACGCAGTATTTT. The genes are TRBV28 and TRBJ2-3, with a weak D call TRBD1 (5 bases). Germline loops: CDR1 MDHEN, CDR2 SYDVKM. The CDR3 is 15 amino acids. V lost 6 bases and J 3 bases, leaving 16 bases between the germline ends.

A single count supports this clonotype. V is TRBV7-8 and J is TRBJ2-3, with TRBD2 identical over 13 bases. From germline, CDR1 is SGHVS and CDR2 FQNEAQ. The CDR3 is 17 residues long. Trimming took 7 bases from V and 2 from J; bases not matched to a gene: 9. CDR3 in amino acids: CASNIGLAGVITDTQYF. CDR3 nucleotide sequence: TGTGCCAGCAACATCGGACTAGCGGGGGTAATCACAGATACGCAGTATTTT. Combining the CDR3 with reference TRBV7-8 and TRBJ2-3 gives the whole variable domain GAGVSQSPRYKVAKRGQDVALRCDPISGHVSLFWYQQALGQGPEFLTYFQNEAQLDKSGLPSDRFFAERPEGSVSTLKIQRTQQEDSAVYLCASNIGLAGVITDTQYFGPGTRLTVL.

The chain joins TRBV7-3 to TRBJ2-4, with D possibly TRBD2 on 5 matching bases. The CDR3 loop spans 15 amino acids. V was cut by 8 bases and J by 2 bases, with 16 bases left in between. Looked up from germline, CDR1 is SGHTA and CDR2 is FQGTGA. CDR3 loop: CASPNRAVSKNIQYF. The CDR3 DNA reads TGTGCCAGCCCCAACAGAGCGGTGTCCAAAAACATTCAGTACTTC.

V and J are TRBV9 and TRBJ1-2; 11 bases map to TRBD1. V lost 3 bases, J lost 7 bases, and 8 bases stayed unmatched. The CDR3 runs 15 residues. Per the germline V gene, CDR1 is SGDLS and CDR2 is YYNGEE. The CDR3 nucleotides are TGTGCCAGCAGCGGAGGAGTAGGACAGGGGGCTGGCTACACCTTC. Protein sequence: CASSGGVGQGAGYTF.

Points on this clonotype: One junction end does not reproduce the germline sequence, and a read error may be involved. The chain links TRBV29-1 to TRBJ1-2, with D perhaps matching TRBD1 (6 bases). The germline CDR1 and CDR2 sequences are SQVTM and ANQGSEA. This CDR3 is built from 15 residues. The CDR3 here is CSVEVGARLSYDYTF. For the CDR3, the DNA is TGCAGCGTTGAAGTGGGGGCCCGATTAAGCTATGACTACACCTTC.

The rearrangement links TRBV7-9 to TRBJ2-7, with D possibly TRBD2 on 6 matching bases. The germline CDR1 and CDR2 sequences are SEHNR and FQNEAQ (reference sequence). This CDR3 contains 12 residues. The V end lost 5 bases, the J end lost 6 bases, and 11 bases lay between the germline ends. The CDR3, as DNA: TGTGCCAGCAGCCGTCCGGGAGCCGAGCAGTACTTC. Translation: CASSRPGAEQYF.

V usage is TRBV12-3 or TRBV12-4 and J usage is TRBJ1-5; weak D call: TRBD1 (6 bases). V was shortened by 5 bases and J by 2 bases, with 13 bases between the two germline ends. The CDR3 runs 15 residues. The CDR3 reads CASSKKGVGNQPQHF. As DNA, the CDR3 is TGTGCCAGCAGTAAAAAGGGGGTTGGCAATCAGCCCCAGCATTTT.

The chain couples TRBV12-3 or TRBV12-4 to TRBJ2-1, with TRBD1 as a possible D gene (6 bases). The CDR3 sequence is 15 residues long. V shed 3 bases and J shed 5 bases, with 14 bases lying between them. CDR3 loop: CASSLEQGFNNEQFF. The CDR3 DNA reads TGTGCCAGCAGTTTGGAGCAGGGGTTTAACAATGAGCAGTTCTTC.

This clonotype was counted a few times. The chain joins TRBV5-5 to TRBJ2-3; no reliable D call. In germline, CDR1 is SGHKS, CDR2 YYEKEE (reference sequence). The V and J ends lost 2 bases and 3 bases respectively, with 10 bases between them. The CDR3 runs to 14 residues. This chain's CDR3 is CASSFDKLTDTQYF. In DNA, the CDR3 is TGTGCCAGCAGCTTTGACAAATTAACAGATACGCAGTATTTT.

The chain combines TRBV4-3 with TRBJ2-1, with D hard to call. Looked up from germline, CDR1 is LGHNA and CDR2 is YSLEER. The CDR3 contains 14 residues. Deletions cut 0 bases from V and 6 bases from J, with 9 bases between. This chain's CDR3 is CASSQDLIPNEQFF. The CDR3 nucleotides are TGCGCCAGCAGCCAAGATCTAATACCCAATGAGCAGTTCTTC.

V gene TRBV12-3 or TRBV12-4 combines with J gene TRBJ1-2; 10 bases fit TRBD1. This CDR3 contains 16 residues. The ends lost 10 bases at V and 8 bases at J; junction bases unmatched: 19. CDR3 region: CAITLRGPDRGLGYTF. In DNA, the CDR3 is TGTGCCATAACACTAAGGGGGCCAGACAGGGGGCTAGGCTACACCTTC.

V and J are TRBV3-1 and TRBJ2-1, with 15 nucleotides matching TRBD2. With 3 bases clipped from V and 12 bases from J, the junction kept 6 bases outside the gene matches. The CDR3 contains 15 residues. Germline CDR1 reads LGHDT; CDR2 reads YNNKEL (reference sequence). The CDR3 is CASSHRTSGGAGQFF. The CDR3 nucleotides read TGTGCCAGCAGCCATCGGACTAGCGGGGGGGCGGGGCAGTTCTTC.

V and J are TRBV4-3 and TRBJ2-3; a weak D match, TRBD1 (6 bases). Trimming left V 1 base short and J 2 bases short, with 10 bases between. The germline V gene encodes CDR1 LGHNA and CDR2 YSLEER. The CDR3 is 15 residues long. The CDR3 DNA sequence: TGCGCCAGCAGCCAAGGGGGACACCCCACAGATACGCAGTATTTT. It specifies CASSQGGHPTDTQYF.

This clonotype appeared a single time. The chain is built from TRBV6-2 or TRBV6-3 and TRBJ2-7; the match to TRBD2 covers 8 bases. From germline, CDR1 is MNHEY and CDR2 SVGEGT. J was trimmed by 7 bases and V by 6 bases; bases with no gene match: 5. The CDR3 loop spans 12 amino acids. CDR3 residues: CASSGGALEQYF. The CDR3 coding sequence is TGTGCCAGCAGCGGGGGGGCGTTGGAGCAGTACTTC.